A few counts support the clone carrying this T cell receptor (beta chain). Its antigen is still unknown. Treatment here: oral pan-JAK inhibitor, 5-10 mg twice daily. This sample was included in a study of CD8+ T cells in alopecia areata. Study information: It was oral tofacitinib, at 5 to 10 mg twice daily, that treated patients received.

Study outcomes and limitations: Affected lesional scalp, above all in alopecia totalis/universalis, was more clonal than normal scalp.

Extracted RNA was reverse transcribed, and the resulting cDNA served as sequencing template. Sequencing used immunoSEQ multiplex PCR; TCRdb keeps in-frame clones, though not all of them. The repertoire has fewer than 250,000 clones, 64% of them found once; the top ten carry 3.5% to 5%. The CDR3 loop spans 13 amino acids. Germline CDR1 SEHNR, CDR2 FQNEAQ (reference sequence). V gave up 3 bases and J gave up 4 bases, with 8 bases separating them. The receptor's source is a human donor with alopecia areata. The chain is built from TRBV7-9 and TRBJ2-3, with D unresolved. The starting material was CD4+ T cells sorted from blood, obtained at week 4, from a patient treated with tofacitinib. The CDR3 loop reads CASSLLGSDTQYF. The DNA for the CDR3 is TGTGCCAGCAGCTTGCTCGGATCAGATACGCAGTATTTT.